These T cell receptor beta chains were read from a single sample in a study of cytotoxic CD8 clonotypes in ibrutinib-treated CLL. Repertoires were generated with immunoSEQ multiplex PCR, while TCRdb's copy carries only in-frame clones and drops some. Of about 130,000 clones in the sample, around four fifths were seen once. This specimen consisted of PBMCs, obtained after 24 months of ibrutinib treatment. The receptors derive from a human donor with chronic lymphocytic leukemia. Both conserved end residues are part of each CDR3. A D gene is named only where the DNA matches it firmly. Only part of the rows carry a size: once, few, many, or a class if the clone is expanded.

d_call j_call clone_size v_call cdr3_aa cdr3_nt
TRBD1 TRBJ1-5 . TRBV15 CATSRHGTGDRNQPQHF TGTGCCACCAGCAGACACGGGACAGGGGATCGCAATCAGCCCCAGCATTTT
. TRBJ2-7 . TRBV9 CASSVGWGTYEQYF TGTGCCAGCAGCGTAGGATGGGGCACCTACGAGCAGTACTTC
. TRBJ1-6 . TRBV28 CASSLYQGLSYNSPLHF TGTGCCAGCAGTTTATACCAGGGTCTCTCCTATAATTCACCCCTCCACTTT
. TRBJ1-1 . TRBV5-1 CASSLPGSGTEAFF TGCGCCAGCAGCTTGCCAGGGTCGGGCACTGAAGCTTTCTTT
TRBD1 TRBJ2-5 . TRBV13 CASSRPVSGQGPEASETQYF TGTGCCAGCAGCCGCCCCGTTTCGGGACAGGGCCCGGAGGCCTCAGAGACCCAGTACTTC
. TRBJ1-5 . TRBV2 CASSSESNQPQHF TGTGCCAGCAGTTCAGAGAGCAATCAGCCCCAGCATTTT
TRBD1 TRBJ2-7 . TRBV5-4 CASSLGQGSYEQYF TGTGCCAGCAGCCTGGGACAGGGGTCCTACGAGCAGTACTTC
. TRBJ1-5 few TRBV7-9 CASSLEGGGNQPQHF TGTGCCAGCAGCTTAGAGGGGGGAGGCAATCAGCCCCAGCATTTT
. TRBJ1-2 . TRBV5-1 CASSLDKYGYTF TGCGCCAGCAGCCTAGACAAGTATGGCTACACCTTC
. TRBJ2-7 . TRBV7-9 CASTMADRYEQYF TGTGCCAGCACCATGGCGGATCGCTACGAGCAGTACTTC
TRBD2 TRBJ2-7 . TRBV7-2 CASSSYSGGAYEQYF TGTGCCAGCAGCTCATATAGCGGGGGGGCCTACGAGCAGTACTTC
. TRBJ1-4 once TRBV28 CASSFPTRSTGSNEKLFF TGTGCCAGCAGTTTTCCCACCAGGTCGACAGGATCTAATGAAAAACTGTTTTTT
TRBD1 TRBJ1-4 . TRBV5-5 CASSLGDRDSRDRQLFF TGTGCCAGCAGCTTGGGGGACCGGGACAGTAGGGATCGACAACTGTTTTTT
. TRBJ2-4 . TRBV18 CASSPTLQGGDIQYF TGTGCCAGCTCACCTACCTTACAGGGTGGGGACATTCAGTACTTC
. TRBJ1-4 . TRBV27 CASSFRSNEKLFF TGTGCCAGCAGTTTCCGAAGTAATGAAAAACTGTTTTTT
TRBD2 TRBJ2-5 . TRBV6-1 CASSERGGAFPETQYF TGTGCCAGCAGTGAACGGGGGGGGGCCTTCCCGGAGACCCAGTACTTC
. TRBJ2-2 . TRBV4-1 CASSQGQSSYTGELFF TGCGCCAGCAGCCAAGGACAATCTTCGTACACCGGGGAGCTGTTTTTT
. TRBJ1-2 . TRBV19 CASSIGTVVGYTF TGTGCCAGTAGTATAGGGACAGTTGTGGGCTACACCTTC
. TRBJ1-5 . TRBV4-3 CASSQDEDTDQPQHF TGCGCCAGCAGCCAAGATGAGGACACAGATCAGCCCCAGCATTTT
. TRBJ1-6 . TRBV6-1 CASSEAPGGNSPLHF TGTGCCAGCAGTGAAGCGCCGGGGGGGAATTCACCCCTCCACTTT
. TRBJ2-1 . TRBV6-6 CASSYTPDNEQFF TGTGCCAGCAGTTACACACCCGACAATGAGCAGTTCTTC
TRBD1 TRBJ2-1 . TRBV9 CASSAAGTGSYNEQFF TGTGCCAGCAGCGCCGCCGGGACAGGTTCCTACAATGAGCAGTTCTTC
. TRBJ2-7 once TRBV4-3 CASSQGVVSYEQYF TGCGCCAGCAGCCAAGGGGTAGTATCCTACGAGCAGTACTTC
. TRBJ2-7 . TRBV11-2 CASSPKAQGTGYEQYF TGTGCCAGCAGCCCAAAGGCCCAGGGGACGGGCTACGAGCAGTACTTC
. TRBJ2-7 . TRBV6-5 CSIPTRTYEQYF TGTTCCATCCCGACTAGGACTTACGAGCAGTACTTC
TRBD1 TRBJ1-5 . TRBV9 CASSGQGSNQPQHF TGTGCCAGCAGCGGACAGGGGAGCAATCAGCCCCAGCATTTT
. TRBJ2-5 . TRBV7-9 CASSPQVGAQETQYF TGTGCCAGCAGCCCCCAGGTGGGGGCCCAAGAGACCCAGTACTTC
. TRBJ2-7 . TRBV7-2 CASSDRSYEQYF TGTGCCAGCAGCGACAGGTCCTACGAGCAGTACTTC
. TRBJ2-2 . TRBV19 CASSIVGLGAGELFF TGTGCCAGTAGTATAGTTGGTCTTGGTGCCGGGGAGCTGTTTTTT
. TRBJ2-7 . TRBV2 CASSEAPGSSYEQYF TGTGCCAGCAGTGAAGCGCCCGGGTCCTCCTACGAGCAGTACTTC
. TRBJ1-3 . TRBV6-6 CASSYSTVSGNTIYF TGTGCCAGCAGTTACTCGACAGTCTCTGGAAACACCATATATTTT
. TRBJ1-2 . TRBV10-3 CAISTGHGVYGYTF TGTGCCATCAGTACGGGACACGGGGTCTATGGCTACACCTTC
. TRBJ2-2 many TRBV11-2 CASSLRQNTGELFF TGTGCCAGCAGCTTGAGGCAGAACACCGGGGAGCTGTTTTTT